This T cell receptor beta chain was sequenced for a study of cytomegalovirus exposure and HLA in healthy donors. The CDR3 has 12 amino acids. Trimming stripped 4 bases from V and 6 bases from J, with 7 bases between. Germline CDR1 and CDR2: SGHDN and FVKESK. Some clones are missing from TCRdb's copy, which holds only in-frame ones; the method was immunoSEQ multiplex PCR. The data show 200,000 to 300,000 clones, more than 75% seen once. The TCR comes from a man in his late teens or twenties in good health and CMV-seronegative. The chain combines TRBV14 with TRBJ2-1; D is unresolved. The material sequenced was PBMCs. The DNA of the CDR3 is TGTGCCAGCAGCCTAACACGCAATGAGCAGTTCTTC. Protein: CASSLTRNEQFF.